These 30 T cell receptor beta chains originate from one sample sequenced in a study of T cell responses to AZD1222 COVID-19 vaccine. Assay: immunoSEQ multiplex PCR; the TCRdb copy retains only in-frame clones and omits some. Altogether 150,000 to 200,000 clones are present, about 90% being singletons, with the ten largest covering 1% to 1.5%. The source material was peripheral blood, sampled 28 days after the second AZD1222 dose. The receptor source for this set is an adult who received the AZD1222 COVID-19 vaccine.

The chain uses TRBV6-1 and TRBJ2-1; no firm D call. This CDR3 has 18 amino acids. CDR1 MNHNS and CDR2 SASEGT come from the germline V gene. V lost 2 bases and J 2 bases, leaving 19 bases between the germline ends. DNA for the CDR3: TGTGCCAGCAGTGAATTTGGCCAGCTGGCGTTCCCCTACAATGAGCAGTTCTTC. Protein: CASSEFGQLAFPYNEQFF.

V usage is TRBV19 and J usage is TRBJ1-5; no reliable D call. V dropped 6 bases and J dropped 5 bases, with 17 bases sitting between them. This CDR3 spans 15 amino acids. Germline CDR1 LNHDA, CDR2 SQIVND (reference sequence). The CDR3 sequence: CASRPRARPDQPQHF. The CDR3 coding sequence is TGTGCCAGTAGGCCCCGGGCGCGCCCGGATCAGCCCCAGCATTTT.

V usage is TRBV2 and J usage is TRBJ1-6, with D unresolved. The CDR3 loop spans 12 amino acids. V dropped 6 bases and J dropped 10 bases, with 10 bases sitting between them. The germline gives CDR1 SNHLY, CDR2 FYNNEI. In nucleotides, the CDR3 is TGTGCCAGCAGAGACATGGGATCACCCCTCCACTTT. Its translation: CASRDMGSPLHF.

The chain is built from TRBV5-1 and TRBJ2-7; 10 nucleotides match TRBD1. The ends lost 1 base at V and 5 bases at J; junction bases unmatched: 6. The length of the CDR3 is 15 residues. Germline assignment: CDR1 SGHRS and CDR2 YFSETQ. CDR3: CASSLRGQGLDEQYF. Written as DNA, the CDR3 is TGCGCCAGCAGCTTGAGGGGACAGGGGTTGGACGAGCAGTACTTC.

This chain links TRBV6-2 or TRBV6-3 with TRBJ2-5, with D hard to call. Germline V gene data show CDR1 as MNHEY and CDR2 as SVGEGT. The CDR3 consists of 12 residues. V lost 2 bases and J lost 1, with 2 bases in between. The CDR3 loop is CASSYPQETQYF. The CDR3 DNA sequence: TGTGCCAGCAGTTACCCCCAAGAGACCCAGTACTTC.

The chain joins TRBV19 to TRBJ1-5; weak D call: TRBD1 (6 bases). The CDR3 runs 16 residues. Germline CDR1 is LNHDA and CDR2 is SQIVND (reference sequence). With 2 bases removed from V and 2 bases from J, the gap between germline ends came to 13 bases. This CDR3 is CASSIRRGQGNQPQHF. In nucleotides, the CDR3 is TGTGCCAGTAGTATACGGCGGGGGCAGGGCAATCAGCCCCAGCATTTT.

A single count supports this clone. The chain employs TRBV7-3 and TRBJ2-5; 7 bases fit TRBD1. The CDR3 consists of 15 residues. Trimming took 5 bases from V and 5 from J; bases not matched to a gene: 11. Germline CDR1 reads SGHTA; CDR2 reads FQGTGA. The CDR3 protein is CASSTRQGGYETQYF. DNA for the CDR3: TGTGCCAGCAGCACCCGACAGGGTGGATATGAGACCCAGTACTTC.

The rearrangement uses TRBV18 and TRBJ1-2; 7 bases fit TRBD1. J lost 3 bases, V lost 3 bases, and 10 bases had no gene match. The CDR3 has 16 residues. From germline, CDR1 is KGHSH and CDR2 LQKENI. The CDR3 coding sequence is TGTGCCAGCTCACCCACCAGGGGGTGGATTTACTATGGCTACACCTTC. This translates into CASSPTRGWIYYGYTF.

This clone has only one observation. The V call is TRBV2, the J call TRBJ1-2, with D tentatively TRBD1 (6 bases). The CDR3 has 13 residues. The V gene's germline CDR1 is SNHLY and CDR2 FYNNEI. The germline V and J ends were trimmed by 8 bases and 2 bases, with 12 bases remaining between them. The CDR3 DNA follows: TGTGCCAGCGGAGAAACAGGGAACTATGGCTACACCTTC. It codes for CASGETGNYGYTF.

J is TRBJ2-6 and V is TRBV15, with 7 bases identical to TRBD2. The germline CDR1 and CDR2 sequences are LNHNV and YYDKDF (reference sequence). The CDR3 totals 16 residues. Losses at the gene ends were 7 bases for V and 0 bases for J; bases not matched to a gene: 6. In nucleotides, the CDR3 is TGTGCCACCACAAACCGGGGGGACTCTGGGGCCAACGTCCTGACTTTC. Translating it yields CATTNRGDSGANVLTF.

V is TRBV6-6 and J is TRBJ1-2, with 8 nucleotides matching TRBD1. This CDR3 spans 12 amino acids. The trim removed 7 bases at V and 4 bases at J, leaving 2 bases unmatched. The germline V gene encodes CDR1 MNHNY and CDR2 SVGAGI (reference sequence). Here the CDR3 DNA reads TGTGCCAGCACCGGACAGGGCTATGGCTACACCTTC. Translation gives CASTGQGYGYTF.

The chain employs TRBV28 and TRBJ2-5, with D possibly called TRBD1 or TRBD2 (5 bases each). This CDR3 region has 15 residues. Between the trimmed V and J ends, which lost 5 bases and 4 bases, there was a span of 17 bases. In germline, CDR1 is MDHEN, CDR2 SYDVKM. This CDR3 is CASSPPGALGETQYF. As DNA, the CDR3 is TGTGCCAGCAGTCCGCCCGGGGCCCTCGGAGAGACCCAGTACTTC.

This chain joins TRBV6-1 and TRBJ2-1; D remains ambiguous. The V end lost 3 bases, the J end lost 10 bases, and 16 bases lay between the germline ends. Germline V lookup: CDR1 MNHNS, CDR2 SASEGT. The CDR3 is 14 amino acids. The DNA for the CDR3 is TGTGCCAGCAGTGATCGGACCCTAGGCCGGGAGCAGTTCTTC. This sequence encodes CASSDRTLGREQFF.

The CDR3 DNA reads as TGTGCCAGCAGCTTTACCTCCAGTGAGGTCTACGAGCAGTACTTC. Protein: CASSFTSSEVYEQYF. V usage is TRBV7-2 and J usage is TRBJ2-7; D is uncertain. This CDR3 contains 15 residues. Germline values: CDR1 SGHTA, CDR2 FQGNSA. Trimming cost V 3 bases and J 3 bases, with 15 bases left between them.

J is TRBJ1-4 and V is TRBV5-1, with D possibly matching TRBD1 (5 bases). Germline V CDR1 and CDR2: SGHRS, YFSETQ. V lost 5 bases to trimming and J lost 7 bases, with 18 bases between them. CDR3 length: 15 residues. CDR3 region: CASSDRGPSGEKLFF. The CDR3 coding sequence is TGCGCCAGCAGTGATAGGGGCCCCTCGGGTGAAAAACTGTTTTTT.

The chain couples TRBV2 to TRBJ1-5; 9 positions agree with TRBD1. Germline CDR1 SNHLY, CDR2 FYNNEI. The CDR3 spans 13 residues. The junction had 6 bases not matched to a gene; V was cut back by 8 bases and J by 7 bases. The CDR3 is CASRRTGDQPQHF. CDR3 nucleotide sequence: TGTGCCAGCCGGCGGACAGGGGACCAGCCCCAGCATTTT.

This clone was picked up one time. This chain connects TRBV4-2 to TRBJ2-2, with D tentatively TRBD2 (6 bases). The CDR3 sequence is 15 residues long. Germline CDR1 reads LGHNA; CDR2 reads YNFKEQ. The V and J ends lost 3 bases and 2 bases respectively, with 10 bases between them. The CDR3 nucleotides read TGTGCCAGCAGCCAGGCGGGGAAAAACACCGGGGAGCTGTTTTTT. This encodes CASSQAGKNTGELFF.

This chain links TRBV7-9 with TRBJ2-5; no clear D gene. The V gene lost 5 bases and the J gene lost 1 base, with 11 bases spanning the gap. The CDR3 spans 14 residues. Germline lookup yields CDR1 SEHNR and CDR2 FQNEAQ (reference sequence). CDR3 DNA sequence: TGTGCCAGCAGCAAATTAGCAACCCAAGAGACCCAGTACTTC. This codes for CASSKLATQETQYF.

This chain uses TRBV12-5 with TRBJ1-1; 9 nucleotides agree with TRBD1. CDR1 is LGHNT and CDR2 is FRNRAP in the germline V gene. This CDR3 is built from 15 residues. Trimming removed 6 bases from V and 0 bases from J; junction bases left unmatched: 5. DNA of the CDR3: TGTGCTAGTGGCCCCGGACAGGGGATGAACACTGAAGCTTTCTTT. Residues: CASGPGQGMNTEAFF.

This chain joins TRBV30 and TRBJ1-5, with TRBD1 matching over 12 bases. The CDR3 consists of 15 residues. V trimming: 3 bases; J trimming: 8 bases; junction bases outside the gene matches: 8. From germline, CDR1 is GTSNPN and CDR2 SVGIG (reference sequence). As DNA, the CDR3 is TGTGCCTGGAGCCAGGGGACAGGGGGCGGAGAGCCCCAGCATTTT. This gives the protein CAWSQGTGGGEPQHF.

DNA for the CDR3: TGTGCCAGCAAAAGCGGGGGGCCCACAGATACGCAGTATTTT. It yields the protein CASKSGGPTDTQYF. V gene TRBV2 combines with J gene TRBJ2-3; 9 nucleotides align to TRBD2. Trimming took 7 bases from V and 2 from J; bases not matched to a gene: 4. The CDR3 has 14 residues. Germline CDR1 SNHLY, CDR2 FYNNEI.

This clone was observed once. The chain recombines TRBV7-9 with TRBJ1-2; perhaps TRBD1 as D (6 bases). The length of the CDR3 is 13 residues. Germline values: CDR1 SEHNR, CDR2 FQNEAQ (reference sequence). Trimming left V 1 base short and J 6 bases short, with 9 bases between. The CDR3 coding sequence is TGTGCCAGCAGCTTAGACAGGGACCATGGCTACACCTTC. The encoded protein is CASSLDRDHGYTF.

J is TRBJ1-2 and V is TRBV5-1; TRBD1 is a possible D gene (5 bases). The CDR3 contains 19 residues. Germline CDR1 and CDR2: SGHRS and YFSETQ. Trimming removed 4 bases from V and 7 bases from J, with 32 bases in between. CDR3 region: CASSPDPAGSDMADGGYTF. The DNA for the CDR3 is TGCGCCAGCAGCCCGGACCCGGCAGGGTCTGATATGGCCGATGGTGGCTACACCTTC.

The count of this clone is one. The gene calls are TRBV7-2 and TRBJ2-7; D is perhaps TRBD2 (5 bases). The CDR3 consists of 12 residues. Germline-derived CDR1 and CDR2 are SGHTA and FQGNSA. Trimming cost V 3 bases and J 6 bases, with 9 bases left between them. CDR3 coding DNA: TGTGCCAGCAGCTTCTTTGAGGGCGAGCAGTACTTC. This codes for CASSFFEGEQYF. Filled out from reference TRBV7-2 and TRBJ2-7, the complete variable domain reads GAGVSQSPSNKVTEKGKDVELRCDPISGHTALYWYRQSLGQGLEFLIYFQGNSAPDKSGLPSDRFSAERTGGSVSTLTIQRTQQEDSAVYLCASSFFEGEQYFGPGTRLTVT.

This chain joins TRBV19 and TRBJ2-1, with D possibly matching TRBD2 (5 bases). CDR3 size: 17 residues. Germline V gene data show CDR1 as LNHDA and CDR2 as SQIVND (reference sequence). The V end lost 3 bases, the J end lost 0 bases, and 15 bases lay between the germline ends. The CDR3 protein is CASSMEVMFRSYNEQFF. The DNA for the CDR3 is TGTGCCAGTAGTATGGAGGTTATGTTTCGCTCCTACAATGAGCAGTTCTTC.

The chain couples TRBV28 to TRBJ2-3, with D unclear. Germline CDR1 is MDHEN and CDR2 is SYDVKM. Between the trimmed V and J ends, which lost 5 bases and 2 bases, there was a span of 14 bases. The CDR3 totals 15 residues. CDR3 residues: CASSPRGTHTDTQYF. CDR3 DNA: TGTGCCAGCAGTCCCCGAGGTACTCACACAGATACGCAGTATTTT.

The V and J genes are TRBV4-3 and TRBJ2-3; 11 bases agree with TRBD2. V shed 0 bases, J shed 3 bases, and the junction held 8 bases outside the gene matches. CDR1 is LGHNA, CDR2 YSLEER, per germline. The CDR3 consists of 18 residues. DNA of the CDR3: TGCGCCAGCAGCCAAGATCTTACTAGCGGGAGAGGGACAGATACGCAGTATTTT. Its translation: CASSQDLTSGRGTDTQYF.

This rearrangement joins TRBV5-8 to TRBJ1-6; the match to TRBD1 covers 7 bases. The trim removed 1 base at V and 18 bases at J, leaving 10 bases unmatched. CDR1 SGHTS and CDR2 YDEGEE come from the germline V gene. The CDR3 consists of 13 residues. The CDR3 protein is CASSLTSMGQRHF. Written as DNA, the CDR3 is TGTGCCAGCAGCTTGACTTCCATGGGACAGCGCCACTTT.

The chain employs TRBV5-1 and TRBJ2-3; 10 bases fit TRBD2. The V gene end was trimmed by 5 bases and the J gene end by 3 bases; junction bases not matched to a gene: 21. Germline V gives CDR1 SGHRS, CDR2 YFSETQ. The length of the CDR3 is 20 residues. CDR3 nucleotides: TGCGCCAGCAGTTTCAGGCAGGAGTTAGCGGGGGGTCCAAAGACAGATACGCAGTATTTT. It yields the protein CASSFRQELAGGPKTDTQYF.

This chain links TRBV28 with TRBJ1-4; D is possibly TRBD1 (5 bases). Per the germline V gene, CDR1 is MDHEN and CDR2 is SYDVKM. Trimming stripped 4 bases from V and 8 bases from J, with 14 bases between. The CDR3 spans 14 residues. For the CDR3, the DNA is TGTGCCAGCAGTTGGCAGGGATTAGACGAAAAACTGTTTTTT. Its protein is CASSWQGLDEKLFF. Combining the CDR3 with reference TRBV28 and TRBJ1-4 gives the whole variable domain DVKVTQSSRYLVKRTGEKVFLECVQDMDHENMFWYRQDPGLGLRLIYFSYDVKMKEKGDIPEGYSVSREKKERFSLILESASTNQTSMYLCASSWQGLDEKLFFGSGTQLSVL.